This passage covers 21 T cell receptor beta chains from one sample sequenced in a study of T cell responses to AZD1222 COVID-19 vaccine. TCRdb's table, derived via immunoSEQ multiplex PCR, lists solely in-frame clones and lacks some. The repertoire holds more than 150,000 clones, 90% seen once, with 5% to 7% in the top ten. The material sequenced was peripheral blood, taken on day 0 of AZD1222 vaccination. Receptors were obtained from an adult in good health.

The gene calls are TRBV18 and TRBJ1-6; D not certain. The germline V gene encodes CDR1 KGHSH and CDR2 LQKENI. Trimming left V 2 bases short and J 7 bases short, with 15 bases between. The CDR3 sequence is 16 residues long. The CDR3 loop is CASSPADLATNSPLHF. The CDR3 DNA sequence: TGTGCCAGCTCACCAGCGGATTTAGCCACAAATTCACCCCTCCACTTT.

The CDR3 DNA reads as TGTGCCAGCAGTGAGGGGGACAGTCTTTCCTACGAGCAGTACTTC. This translates into CASSEGDSLSYEQYF. The chain links TRBV6-1 to TRBJ2-7; 7 nucleotides agree with TRBD1. CDR3 size: 15 residues. V dropped 3 bases and J dropped 1; count of bases not matched to a gene: 6. In germline, CDR1 is MNHNS, CDR2 SASEGT.

The CDR3 DNA reads TGTGCCAGCAGCTCCCTGCTAGCGGGGCCACAAGAGACCCAGTACTTC. This sequence encodes CASSSLLAGPQETQYF. The chain carries TRBV5-4 and TRBJ2-5, with 9 bases aligning to TRBD2. V dropped 3 bases and J dropped 2; count of bases not matched to a gene: 8. Germline CDR1 is SGHNT and CDR2 is YYREEE (reference sequence). The CDR3 sequence is 16 residues long.

V and J are TRBV6-5 and TRBJ1-2; 8 nucleotides line up with TRBD1. The germline V gene has CDR1 MNHEY and CDR2 SVGAGI. The junction had 9 bases not matched to a gene; V was cut back by 5 bases and J by 4 bases. CDR3 length equals 15 residues. CDR3 region: CASSPTGEGLYGYTF. The CDR3 DNA sequence: TGTGCCAGCAGTCCGACAGGGGAGGGACTCTATGGCTACACCTTC.

This chain connects TRBV30 to TRBJ2-6; 7 bases match TRBD1. This CDR3 contains 16 residues. The V gene's germline CDR1 is GTSNPN and CDR2 SVGIG (reference sequence). Trimming took 0 bases from V and 2 from J; bases not matched to a gene: 4. The CDR3 loop is CAWSVDRVPGANVLTF. For the CDR3, the DNA is TGTGCCTGGAGTGTAGACAGGGTCCCTGGGGCCAACGTCCTGACTTTC.

The J gene is TRBJ2-1, the V gene TRBV11-3; 10 positions agree with TRBD2. This CDR3 is 16 amino acids long. Trimming cost V 5 bases and J 0 bases; bases outside gene matches: 4. From germline, CDR1 is SGHNT and CDR2 YENEEA. CDR3 in DNA: TGTGCCAGCAGCACAAGGACTAGCGGCTCCTACAATGAGCAGTTCTTC. This sequence encodes CASSTRTSGSYNEQFF.

The chain uses TRBV5-1 and TRBJ2-3, with TRBD1 as a possible D gene (6 bases). Trimming removed 4 bases from V and 0 bases from J, with 15 bases in between. The CDR3 contains 16 residues. Germline CDR1 is SGHRS and CDR2 is YFSETQ. CDR3 sequence: CASSILTGPSTDTQYF. In DNA, the CDR3 is TGCGCCAGCAGCATACTGACAGGTCCTAGCACAGATACGCAGTATTTT.

The J gene is TRBJ2-7, the V gene TRBV28, with 8 nucleotides matching TRBD1. V gave up 6 bases and J gave up 5 bases; unmatched junction bases: 9. The CDR3 has 14 amino acids. The germline CDR1 and CDR2 sequences are MDHEN and SYDVKM. The DNA of the CDR3 is TGTGCCAGCAGCACCGGGACAGGAACTGACGAGCAGTACTTC. Its protein product is CASSTGTGTDEQYF.

The table lists this clone with a count of one. The chain joins TRBV7-2 to TRBJ2-1; D may be TRBD1 (5 bases). Germline lookup yields CDR1 SGHTA and CDR2 FQGNSA. V was clipped by 5 bases and J by 9 bases, with 14 bases between them. This CDR3 spans 13 amino acids. The CDR3 nucleotides read TGTGCCAGCAGCGCACCGAGGCAGGGTGAGCAGTTCTTC. Residues: CASSAPRQGEQFF.

This clone has just a few counts. This chain connects TRBV28 to TRBJ1-1; 8 nucleotides line up with TRBD1. There are 12 residues in the CDR3. Germline V CDR1 and CDR2: MDHEN, SYDVKM. V lost 7 bases, J lost 9 bases, and 7 bases stayed unmatched. CDR3 in amino acids: CASNQDRVKAFF. Written as DNA, the CDR3 is TGTGCCAGCAACCAGGACAGGGTAAAAGCTTTCTTT.

The chain joins TRBV5-1 to TRBJ2-7, with D possibly being TRBD1 (5 bases). Germline CDR1 is SGHRS and CDR2 is YFSETQ. This CDR3 is built from 16 residues. V was pared by 4 bases and J by 0 bases, with 17 bases between. The CDR3 nucleotides read TGCGCCAGCAGCCTTCGGTCAGGGATGAGCTCCTACGAGCAGTACTTC. This sequence encodes CASSLRSGMSSYEQYF.

The V gene is TRBV30, the J gene TRBJ1-1, with D perhaps TRBD1 (6 bases). V gave up 5 bases and J gave up 1 base, with 8 bases separating them. The CDR3 has 12 amino acids. The germline CDR1 and CDR2 sequences are GTSNPN and SVGIG (reference sequence). The CDR3, as DNA: TGTGCCTGGGGACAGACGAACACTGAAGCTTTCTTT. This encodes CAWGQTNTEAFF. The full variable domain, its missing parts supplied by reference TRBV30 and TRBJ1-1, is SQTIHQWPATLVQPVGSPLSLECTVEGTSNPNLYWYRQAAGRGLQLLFYSVGIGQISSEVPQNLSASRPQDRQFILSSKKLLLSDSGFYLCAWGQTNTEAFFGQGTRLTVV.

V usage is TRBV6-5 and J usage is TRBJ1-2; 8 positions agree with TRBD1. Germline V lookup: CDR1 MNHEY, CDR2 SVGAGI. The CDR3 is made up of 12 amino acids. After removal of 5 bases from V and 7 bases from J, the junction contained 3 bases not matched to a gene. The CDR3 bases are TGTGCCAGCAGTCTACAGGGGGTTGGCTACACCTTC. Its translation is CASSLQGVGYTF.

The CDR3: CASNPGTAGANVLTF. The CDR3 DNA sequence: TGTGCCAGCAACCCAGGGACAGCTGGGGCCAACGTCCTGACTTTC. The chain links TRBV28 to TRBJ2-6, with TRBD1 matching 7 bases. The CDR3 is 15 residues long. J was trimmed by 2 bases and V by 7 bases; bases with no gene match: 5. Germline CDR1 reads MDHEN; CDR2 reads SYDVKM.

V and J are TRBV7-6 and TRBJ1-3; 10 bases fit TRBD1. The trim removed 5 bases at V and 4 bases at J, leaving 14 bases unmatched. CDR3 length: 18 residues. Germline-derived CDR1 and CDR2 are SGHVS and FNYEAQ. The CDR3 bases are TGTGCCAGCAGCGGGTCAGGTCGACAGGGGGCTGGAGGAAACACCATATATTTT. This codes for CASSGSGRQGAGGNTIYF.

The CDR3 DNA follows: TGTGCCTGGGATAGCTCCTATAATTCACCCCTCCACTTT. Its protein product is CAWDSSYNSPLHF. The genes are TRBV30 and TRBJ1-6, with D uncertain. From germline, CDR1 is GTSNPN and CDR2 SVGIG (reference sequence). This CDR3 region has 13 residues. Deletions cut 5 bases from V and 0 bases from J, with 5 bases between. Full variable domain (missing parts from reference TRBV30 and TRBJ1-6): SQTIHQWPATLVQPVGSPLSLECTVEGTSNPNLYWYRQAAGRGLQLLFYSVGIGQISSEVPQNLSASRPQDRQFILSSKKLLLSDSGFYLCAWDSSYNSPLHFGNGTRLTVT.

The gene calls are TRBV19 and TRBJ1-4; maybe TRBD1 (6 bases). The V and J ends lost 4 bases and 2 bases respectively, with 11 bases between them. The CDR3 extends over 15 amino acids. Germline V CDR1 and CDR2: LNHDA, SQIVND (reference sequence). CDR3 bases: TGTGCCAGTAGTAGTCCGGGACACACTAATGAAAAACTGTTTTTT. Translation: CASSSPGHTNEKLFF.

This rearrangement joins TRBV5-1 to TRBJ2-5; the match to TRBD2 covers 10 bases. Per germline, CDR1 SGHRS and CDR2 YFSETQ. The CDR3 covers 16 residues. The V gene end was trimmed by 5 bases and the J gene end by 4 bases; junction bases not matched to a gene: 11. CDR3 in amino acids: CASRGGAGGPVETQYF. The CDR3 DNA reads TGCGCCAGCAGGGGAGGAGCGGGGGGGCCGGTAGAGACCCAGTACTTC.

The genes are TRBV6-5 and TRBJ2-7; 10 bases map to TRBD2. V lost 0 bases, J lost 4 bases, and 3 bases stayed unmatched. The CDR3 is 15 amino acids. Germline CDR1 reads MNHEY; CDR2 reads SVGAGI. CDR3 coding DNA: TGTGCCAGCAGTTACTCGATAGCGGGAGGATACGAGCAGTACTTC. Its protein product is CASSYSIAGGYEQYF.

The chain recombines TRBV6-5 with TRBJ1-3; 8 bases align to TRBD1. The germline CDR1 and CDR2 sequences are MNHEY and SVGAGI. The V and J ends lost 2 bases and 3 bases, in that order; junction bases with no gene match: 6. The CDR3 is made up of 16 amino acids. DNA of the CDR3: TGTGCCAGCAGTTACCCGGACAGGGTTGTTGGAAACACCATATATTTT. Translation gives CASSYPDRVVGNTIYF.

The gene calls are TRBV5-6 and TRBJ1-5; D uncertain. The CDR3 length is 14 residues. The germline V gene encodes CDR1 SGHDT and CDR2 YYEEEE. The V gene lost 2 bases and the J gene lost 1 base, with 7 bases spanning the gap. The CDR3 DNA reads as TGTGCCAGCAGCTTAACGGGGAGCAATCAGCCCCAGCATTTT. Residues: CASSLTGSNQPQHF.